A single sample is the source of the 18 T cell receptor beta chains below, sequenced in a study of identical twins. TCRdb re-derived calls from the 5' RACE reads in MiXCR, one entry per CDR3 protein. The sample yields approximately 680,000 distinct CDR3 sequences, about 7% seen once. The sample also formed part of further work on yellow fever vaccine responses in identical twins.

Material: PBMCs. The receptors stem from a woman between 18 and 30 years old in good health.

This clonotype was detected ten times or more. The J gene is TRBJ1-3, the V gene TRBV28, with TRBD1 matching 7 bases. V shed 4 bases, J shed 0 bases, and the junction held 6 bases outside the gene matches. The CDR3 length is 16 residues. Germline assignment: CDR1 MDHEN and CDR2 SYDVKM. CDR3 sequence (DNA): TGTGCCAGCAGTTCCGGGACAGCGACCTCTGGAAACACCATATATTTT. It yields the protein CASSSGTATSGNTIYF.

This clonotype has just a few counts. The chain uses TRBV20-1 and TRBJ1-5; possibly TRBD1 for D (6 bases). The V and J ends lost 6 bases and 7 bases respectively, with 16 bases between them. Germline V gene sequence: CDR1 DFQATT, CDR2 SNEGSKA (reference sequence). The CDR3 is made up of 13 amino acids. CDR3 sequence: CSATTGSGQPQHF. As DNA, the CDR3 is TGCAGTGCAACTACAGGGAGTGGACAGCCCCAGCATTTT.

This chain links TRBV3-1 with TRBJ2-2; D is uncertain. CDR1 is LGHDT, CDR2 YNNKEL, per germline (reference sequence). The CDR3 contains 16 residues. V lost 6 bases, J lost 0 bases, and 14 bases lay in between. The CDR3 DNA reads TGTGCCAGCAGGACTTCTAGTGGTCCGAACACCGGGGAGCTGTTTTTT. It codes for CASRTSSGPNTGELFF.

This clonotype has just a few counts. J is TRBJ2-1 and V is TRBV20-1; no clear D. The V end lost 6 bases, the J end lost 6 bases, and 12 bases lay between the germline ends. This CDR3 spans 12 amino acids. The V gene's germline CDR1 is DFQATT and CDR2 SNEGSKA (reference sequence). The CDR3 DNA reads as TGCAGTGCAACGAACAATCGCAATGAGCAGTTCTTC. Translation gives CSATNNRNEQFF.

This clonotype was found a few times. V gene TRBV15 combines with J gene TRBJ2-5; D is unclear. The CDR3 is made up of 12 amino acids. Germline V gene data show CDR1 as LNHNV and CDR2 as YYDKDF (reference sequence). V lost 1 base and J 5 bases, leaving 5 bases between the germline ends. The CDR3 bases are TGTGCCACCAGCAGAGTAGTGGAGACCCAGTACTTC. Translating gives CATSRVVETQYF. Using reference TRBV15 and TRBJ2-5 for the parts outside the CDR3, the full variable domain is DAMVIQNPRYQVTQFGKPVTLSCSQTLNHNVMYWYQQKSSQAPKLLFHYYDKDFNNEADTPDNFQSRRPNTSFCFLDIRSPGLGDTAMYLCATSRVVETQYFGPGTRLLVL.

This clonotype was picked up many times. The CDR3 DNA is TGTGCCATCAGTGAGGCCAGCCGAGCCGATGAGCAGTTCTTC. This codes for CAISEASRADEQFF. J is TRBJ2-1 and V is TRBV10-3; D remains unclear. This CDR3 region has 14 residues. CDR1 and CDR2 from the germline V gene are ENHRY and SYGVKD. The V end lost 2 bases, the J end lost 8 bases, and 13 bases lay between the germline ends.

This chain connects TRBV20-1 to TRBJ1-1; 8 bases are shared with TRBD1. V shed 6 bases and J 5 bases; nucleotides not matched to a gene: 11. The V gene's germline CDR1 is DFQATT and CDR2 SNEGSKA (reference sequence). The CDR3 loop spans 14 amino acids. CDR3 loop: CSATDRDRWTEAFF. The CDR3 DNA sequence: TGCAGTGCAACAGACCGGGACAGGTGGACTGAAGCTTTCTTT.

This clonotype was recorded a few times. The V call is TRBV27, the J call TRBJ2-3, with D unresolved. The CDR3 contains 15 residues. Germline V gene data show CDR1 as MNHEY and CDR2 as SMNVEV (reference sequence). V was shortened by 2 bases and J by 5 bases, with 14 bases between the two germline ends. This chain's CDR3 is CASSLGPYIRDTQYF. CDR3 sequence (DNA): TGTGCCAGCAGTTTAGGGCCATATATTCGAGATACGCAGTATTTT.

The chain's CDR3 is CASRGTSTGNEQFF. The CDR3 DNA sequence: TGTGCCAGCAGAGGGACTTCCACGGGGAATGAGCAGTTCTTC. The chain couples TRBV6-2 or TRBV6-3 to TRBJ2-1; perhaps TRBD2 as D (6 bases). Germline loops: CDR1 MNHEY, CDR2 SVGEGT. The CDR3 has 14 residues. V was cut by 6 bases and J by 7 bases, with 16 bases left in between.

Only a few counts were recorded for this clonotype. This chain links TRBV28 with TRBJ2-7; 9 bases match TRBD1. The V gene end was trimmed by 2 bases and the J gene end by 5 bases; junction bases not matched to a gene: 7. This CDR3 region has 15 residues. The germline V gene has CDR1 MDHEN and CDR2 SYDVKM. CDR3 residues: CASSLETGGRNEQYF. In DNA, the CDR3 is TGTGCCAGCAGTTTAGAAACAGGGGGCCGGAACGAGCAGTACTTC.

The sample holds many counts of this clonotype. This chain joins TRBV10-3 and TRBJ1-6; maybe TRBD1 (5 bases). Germline V gene data show CDR1 as ENHRY and CDR2 as SYGVKD. Trimming removed 6 bases at V and 7 bases at J, with 13 bases between. This CDR3 region has 14 residues. The CDR3 nucleotides read TGTGCCATCAGCCCGGGACGGATGAATTCACCCCTCCACTTT. It yields the protein CAISPGRMNSPLHF.

The rearrangement links TRBV15 to TRBJ2-7; a possible D gene is TRBD2 (5 bases). The V gene's germline CDR1 is LNHNV and CDR2 YYDKDF (reference sequence). Deletions cut 1 base from V and 6 bases from J, with 16 bases between. CDR3 length: 15 amino acids. CDR3: CATSRGSGSSVEQYV. CDR3 DNA sequence: TGTGCCACCAGCAGAGGCAGCGGTAGCTCGGTCGAGCAGTACGTC.

This clonotype was counted only a few times. The chain combines TRBV11-2 with TRBJ1-1; D is perhaps TRBD1 (5 bases). Germline V gene sequence: CDR1 SGHAT, CDR2 FQNNGV. The V end was cut by 5 bases, the J end by 2 bases, with 15 bases between. The CDR3 has 15 amino acids. This chain's CDR3 is CASSPSGGYNTEAFF. DNA for the CDR3: TGTGCCAGCAGCCCTTCGGGGGGGTATAACACTGAAGCTTTCTTT.

The genes are TRBV3-1 and TRBJ1-2; D is unclear. With 0 bases removed from V and 2 bases from J, the gap between germline ends came to 10 bases. Germline V gene lookup returns CDR1 LGHDT and CDR2 YNNKEL (reference sequence). The CDR3 extends over 15 amino acids. The CDR3 sequence is CASSQERDRNYGYTF. CDR3 nucleotide sequence: TGTGCCAGCAGCCAAGAAAGGGATCGGAACTATGGCTACACCTTC.

This clonotype was seen a handful of times. The V and J genes are TRBV28 and TRBJ1-1; 7 nucleotides align to TRBD1. There are 14 residues in the CDR3. Trimming took 6 bases from V and 8 from J; bases not matched to a gene: 12. From germline, CDR1 is MDHEN and CDR2 SYDVKM. CDR3 coding DNA: TGTGCCAGCAGGCCTGGACAGGCCCTCATGGAAGCTTTCTTT. Protein: CASRPGQALMEAFF.

The table lists this clonotype with a few counts. The V gene is TRBV12-3 or TRBV12-4, the J gene TRBJ2-3, with 7 positions matching TRBD1. With V trimmed by 6 bases and J by 4 bases, 7 bases remained unmatched. CDR3 length: 14 amino acids. The CDR3 reads CASRGQPRADTQYF. CDR3 coding DNA: TGTGCCAGCAGGGGACAGCCGAGGGCAGATACGCAGTATTTT.

This clonotype came up many times. The chain employs TRBV27 and TRBJ2-2; 7 bases agree with TRBD1. This CDR3 contains 16 residues. Germline V gene lookup returns CDR1 MNHEY and CDR2 SMNVEV (reference sequence). V was clipped by 10 bases and J by 2 bases; unmatched bases: 13. The CDR3: CATKGAQGKNTGELFF. The CDR3 DNA sequence: TGTGCCACCAAGGGGGCACAGGGGAAAAACACCGGGGAGCTGTTTTTT.

This clonotype was seen more than once but under ten times. The V gene is TRBV11-2, the J gene TRBJ1-1; D might be TRBD1 (5 bases). This CDR3 contains 15 residues. Between the trimmed V and J ends, which lost 1 base and 7 bases, there was a span of 16 bases. Germline lookup yields CDR1 SGHAT and CDR2 FQNNGV. The CDR3 loop reads CASSLVVTATNEAFF. The CDR3 DNA is TGTGCCAGCAGCTTAGTAGTGACAGCAACAAATGAAGCTTTCTTT.